This T cell receptor (beta chain) was retrieved from a study of shared clonotypes between healthy human individuals. Study-wide results and limits: Clonotypes not shared had lower generation probabilities than those common to all four donors. It was observed that approximately 5% of naive CD4 clonotypes were shared across a handful of donors.

The CDR3 has 15 residues. CDR1 is MNHEY, CDR2 SMNVEV, per germline (reference sequence). After removal of 2 bases from V and 5 bases from J, the junction contained 6 bases not matched to a gene. Measured with immunoSEQ multiplex PCR; TCRdb has only the in-frame clones, and not every one. The data show about 2 million clones, about 95% seen once. Turning to this clone: The antigen is unknown.

In the naive CD8 group, cells lacked CD45RO and were positively selected for CCR7, so terminally differentiated effector memory CD45RA+ cells were left out. Sequenced material: naive CD8+ T cells sorted from blood. This clonotype originated in a man aged 18 to 30 in good health. The rearrangement uses TRBV27 and TRBJ2-5, with 9 bases fitting TRBD1. CDR3 DNA: TGTGCCAGCAGTTTAGAAGGGACAGGGACCGAGACCCAGTACTTC. Translation gives CASSLEGTGTETQYF.